Detailed here is one T cell receptor beta chain. TCR beta CDR3 regions were amplified from RNA. First-round RT-PCR of the TCR CDR3 relied on the HTBI primer set. TCRdb redid the calling of the multiplex PCR reads with MiXCR, one entry per CDR3 protein. The sample has fewer than 600,000 distinct CDR3 sequences, under 15% seen once. These data are taken from a study of T cells in Graves' hyperthyroidism and ophthalmopathy. This CDR3 has 16 residues. The germline V and J ends were trimmed by 2 bases and 3 bases, with 13 bases remaining between them. Germline CDR1 and CDR2: LGHDT and YNNKEL (reference sequence).

The sample taken for sequencing was blood. This sequence joins TRBV3-1 and TRBJ2-2; D is uncertain. The source is a woman between 18 and 29 years old with Graves' hyperthyroidism. CDR3 nucleotide sequence: TGTGCCAGCAGCCAATTCCCCGGGTGGGACACCGGGGAGCTGTTTTTT. Translation: CASSQFPGWDTGELFF. Supplemented by reference TRBV3-1 and TRBJ2-2, the full variable domain reads DTAVSQTPKYLVTQMGNDKSIKCEQNLGHDTMYWYKQDSKKFLKIMFSYNNKELIINETVPNRFSPKSPDKAHLNLHINSLELGDSAVYFCASSQFPGWDTGELFFGEGSRLTVL.